This TCR beta chain was recovered during a study of cytomegalovirus exposure and HLA in healthy donors. As for this clone: A junction end diverges from the germline sequence, so it may reflect a read error.

This CDR3 contains 14 residues. Germline lookup yields CDR1 SEHNR and CDR2 FQNEAQ (reference sequence). PCR amplification relied on 60 Vbeta primers (plus 13 Jbeta primers). The method was immunoSEQ multiplex PCR; TCRdb's version includes in-frame clones alone and lacks a portion of them. The profile shows fewer than 300,000 clones, about nine tenths of them singletons. The sequencing input was PBMCs. The receptor comes from a man aged 35 to 55 in good health and CMV-seropositive. The chain recombines TRBV7-9 with TRBJ1-2; D is undetermined. The chain's CDR3 is CSSSLDGRSYGYTF. Written as DNA, the CDR3 is TGTTCCAGCAGCTTAGATGGGAGGAGTTATGGCTACACCTTC.